What follows describes a single T cell receptor beta chain. Its antigen is not yet known. Per-nucleotide qualities are absent, and no much larger clonotype sits a single base away. Library prep was done by RACE. The sequencing machine was a NextSeq 500. Library preparation attached unique molecular identifiers to individual cDNA molecules for quantitative, reproducible TCR counting. From each blood RNA sample, both TCR alpha and TCR beta chains were sequenced. Per the authors' processing: A median of roughly 100,000 TCRs per sample was observed, with a range of about 20,000 to 750,000. V, J and CDR3 annotation of the TCR reads was carried out using the Decombinator software suite. For the PS versus PT1 abundance plots, all samples were subsampled to the same number of TCRs (28,000). TCRs were defined as expanded if absent before sensitization and observed at least eight times at the 2-week time point. Using fastp trimming at Q25 and MiXCR clonotype assembly, TCRdb reanalyzed the public sequencing data and kept in-frame beta chains. Duplicate CDR3 protein sequences are folded into a single record with the most common DNA and genes. The V and J calls here are based on TCRdb, not the publication. Present in this sample are more than 100,000 distinct CDR3 sequences, approximately 14% of which were seen just once. 0.8% to 1% of the sample is held by the ten biggest clonotypes.

This sample is drawn from a study of human T cells and chemical hapten exposure (dated by TCRdb to the early 2020s). In the study overall: For sensitization, 2% DPC in acetone was applied to a 2 cm by 2 cm area of upper inner arm skin. The patient cohort, mostly female, included alopecia areata with under or over 50% scalp involvement, alopecia totalis and alopecia universalis. Twenty-nine alopecia patients provided blood for TCR sequencing at one to four time points (pre-sensitization, 2, 6 and 24 weeks). Patch tests used Finn chambers with 0.01% DPC on the upper back, scored after 6 days by International Contact Dermatitis Research Group standards. Blood samples were taken from patients before sensitization (week 0) and then at 2, 6 and about 24 weeks after DPC sensitization. This study followed changes in the peripheral blood TCR repertoire in vivo during primary and secondary sensitization of alopecia patients to the hapten diphenylcyclopropenone (DPC). Libraries were combined into a pool for sequencing, and differences in TCR yield between samples came mainly from small differences in library volumes within the pool. Weekly therapeutic DPC doses were additionally applied to the scalp of patients throughout the roughly 25-week study period. The paper as a whole reports these results and caveats: Alopecia, a presumed autoimmune disease, was present in all patients, so the immune response of the patients might differ from that of healthy individuals. Significantly more large CDR3 similarity clusters were formed by expanded TCRs than by pre-sensitization or healthy control sets, consistent with antigen-driven responses. Repeated subsampling changed both the strength of the expansion versus patch-test correlation and the threshold at which the correlation became significant. The number of TCRs above 1 in 1000 frequency did not change with DPC sensitization; there was no evidence of global repertoire structure alterations. Patch test score was positively correlated with the number of PT1 expanded TCRs, with significance at thresholds 8, 16 and 32 but not at 4.

What this sample's time point label stands for: patch test 1, 2 weeks after DPC sensitization. This sample's treatment or condition label indicates: therapeutic diphenylcyclopropenone sensitization with weekly scalp DPC. At every patch-test visit, the blood draw took place before the patch test was put on. Patients were eligible if aged 18 to 70, diagnosed with alopecia and judged suitable for DPC therapy, and pregnant patients were excluded. Total RNA was extracted from unfractionated whole blood collected in Tempus Blood RNA tubes. A distance of 6 bases separates the germline ends of V and J, which lose 0 bases and 0 bases respectively. Taken from cysteine to phenylalanine, the CDR3 has 15 residues. The sequence is cut down to CDR3 DNA, 45 bases in frame from base 1. The germline V gene specifies MDHEN as CDR1 and SYDVKM as CDR2.

The sequence came from a man aged 18 to 30 with alopecia areata. Some clones in this sample may be carry-over from other donors' samples. Recombination linked TRBV28 to TRBJ2-4, with the D gene call left open. The material sequenced was whole blood, taken in connection with sensitization to the hapten diphenylcyclopropenone (DPC). The CDR3 is CASSLWGIAKNIQYF. The bases read TGTGCCAGCAGTTTATGGGGGATAGCCAAAAACATTCAGTACTTC.